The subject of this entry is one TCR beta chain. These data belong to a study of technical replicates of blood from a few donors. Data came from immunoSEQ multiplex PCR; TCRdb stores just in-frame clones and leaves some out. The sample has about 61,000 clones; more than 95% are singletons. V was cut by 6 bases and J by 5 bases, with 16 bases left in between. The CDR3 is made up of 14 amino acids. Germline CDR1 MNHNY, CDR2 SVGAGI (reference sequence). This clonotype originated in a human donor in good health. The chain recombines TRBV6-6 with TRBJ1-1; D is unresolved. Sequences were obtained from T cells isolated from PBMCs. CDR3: CASRQRDLGTEAFF. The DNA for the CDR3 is TGTGCCAGCAGGCAGAGGGATCTCGGGACTGAAGCTTTCTTT.